This T cell receptor beta chain was found in a study of T cell repertoires in cytomegalovirus infection. Notes on the study in general: HLA-C-restricted, CMV-specific TCR beta clonotypes were dominant ex vivo.

Turning to this clonotype: The antigen remains undetermined.

TCRdb itself ran the reads through MiXCR, one entry per CDR3 protein. The sample includes approximately 200,000 distinct CDR3 sequences, over 20% of them seen just once. This CDR3 region has 14 residues. Germline V gene data show CDR1 as MDHEN and CDR2 as SYDVKM. V gave up 2 bases and J gave up 4 bases; unmatched junction bases: 3. Sequences were obtained from CD8+ T cells from PBMCs. The sequence was collected from a human donor in good health (CMV status not recorded). Some clones in this sample may be carry-over from other donors' samples. The chain couples TRBV28 to TRBJ2-7; TRBD1 agrees at 9 bases. The CDR3 here is CASSLRQGVYEQYF. CDR3 nucleotide sequence: TGTGCCAGCAGTTTACGACAGGGGGTTTACGAGCAGTACTTC.